Listed here is a single T cell receptor (beta chain). Its antigen is unidentified. Multiplex PCR with BIOMED2 TRB-A/B primer pools amplified TRB rearrangements. TCRdb passed the multiplex PCR reads through MiXCR, listing each CDR3 protein once. Counted here are approximately 26,000 distinct CDR3 sequences, approximately 32% occurring once; the ten biggest clones make up 1.7%. Blood genomic DNA input for TRB amplification was about 220-500 ng. This CDR3 region has 18 residues. From germline, CDR1 is SGHRS and CDR2 YFSETQ. With 2 bases removed from V and 12 bases from J, the gap between germline ends came to 29 bases. The data derive from a study of T and B cells in COVID-19 patients. On the study more broadly: Peripheral blood came from COVID-19 patients with active infection or after recovery. The recovered cohort's median age was 34 years, versus approximately 73 years in active infection. Study findings and constraints: CD4+, regulatory T cell, CD8+ and sorted SARS-CoV-2-responsive or tetramer+ T cells were not yet sequenced. Early severe-case samples and blood from mildly ill patients during symptoms were in short supply.

This TCR was recovered from a human donor who had recovered from COVID-19. This chain uses TRBV5-1 with TRBJ1-4, with D unresolved. The specimen sequenced was blood. Here the CDR3 DNA reads TGCGCCAGCAGCTTTGGAAGACAAGGACCCTTCTCCACGGTCGAACTGTTTTTT. Amino acids: CASSFGRQGPFSTVELFF. Full variable domain (rest looked up from reference TRBV5-1 and TRBJ1-4): KAGVTQTPRYLIKTRGQQVTLSCSPISGHRSVSWYQQTPGQGLQFLFEYFSETQRNKGNFPGRFSGRQFSNSRSEMNVSTLELGDSALYLCASSFGRQGPFSTVELFFGSGTQLSVL.